This TCR beta chain was captured by sequencing in a study of blood T cell repertoires in COVID-19. This table comes from immunoSEQ multiplex PCR, and its TCRdb copy is limited to in-frame clones, with some not included. This sample has approximately 100,000 clones, with 85% found just once. Input material: peripheral blood. The source of this sequence is a woman in her seventies with active or convalescent COVID-19.

In DNA form, the CDR3 reads TGTGCCAGCAGCTCAAATACAGGGAAAAACACTGAAGCTTTCTTT. Amino acid sequence: CASSSNTGKNTEAFF. The chain is built from TRBV9 and TRBJ1-1; TRBD1 is a possible D gene (6 bases). Trimming pared 4 bases from V and 2 bases from J, leaving 15 bases between. This CDR3 contains 15 residues. Germline lookup yields CDR1 SGDLS and CDR2 YYNGEE. Full variable domain (missing parts from reference TRBV9 and TRBJ1-1): DSGVTQTPKHLITATGQRVTLRCSPRSGDLSVYWYQQSLDQGLQFLIQYYNGEERAKGNILERFSAQQFPDLHSELNLSSLELGDSALYFCASSSNTGKNTEAFFGQGTRLTVV.